A single sample is the source of the 30 T cell receptor beta chains below, sequenced in a study of naive and memory T cell subsets. Two oligonucleotides, mixed equimolar, formed the beta constant-region primer covering TRBC1 and TRBC2. TCRdb independently ran MiXCR on the UMI-ligation and nested PCR reads; one entry per CDR3 protein. The data show approximately 140,000 distinct CDR3 sequences, with about 15% seen just once and approximately 0.15% held by the top ten. What was sequenced was naive CD4+ T cells from blood. These receptors came from a human donor in good health.

The chain joins TRBV6-5 to TRBJ2-1; tentatively, D is TRBD2 (6 bases). The CDR3 length is 15 residues. V was trimmed by 0 bases and J by 10 bases, leaving 16 bases between them. The germline gives CDR1 MNHEY, CDR2 SVGAGI. CDR3 loop: CASSYSFPRGDEQFF. The CDR3 nucleotides read TGTGCCAGCAGTTACTCGTTCCCCCGCGGGGACGAGCAGTTCTTC.

As to this clonotype: The junction does not match germline at one end; this may be a read error. The chain's CDR3 is CAISDVLAEAYNERFF. The CDR3 DNA is TGTGCCATCAGTGATGTACTAGCGGAGGCCTACAATGAGCGGTTCTTC. The rearrangement uses TRBV10-3 and TRBJ2-1, with TRBD2 identical over 8 bases. This CDR3 contains 16 residues. The germline gives CDR1 ENHRY, CDR2 SYGVKD.

CDR3 sequence: CASSFRGGVNSYEQYF. DNA of the CDR3: TGTGCCAGCAGCTTTCGAGGGGGGGTGAACTCCTACGAGCAGTACTTC. The V call is TRBV7-7, the J call TRBJ2-7, with a possible D match to TRBD2 (7 bases). V lost 3 bases and J 0 bases, leaving 15 bases between the germline ends. Germline V gene lookup returns CDR1 SSHAT and CDR2 FNYEAQ (reference sequence). The CDR3 runs 16 residues.

This clonotype was seen only a few times. The chain combines TRBV7-8 with TRBJ2-1, with a weak D call TRBD2 (5 bases). This CDR3 contains 16 residues. Trimming left V 0 bases short and J 9 bases short, with 18 bases between. Germline values: CDR1 SGHVS, CDR2 FQNEAQ. The CDR3 reads CASSLADGLGSGEQFF. In nucleotides, the CDR3 is TGTGCCAGCAGCTTAGCCGATGGCCTGGGGAGTGGTGAGCAGTTCTTC.

The V and J genes are TRBV11-1 and TRBJ2-7; TRBD1 aligns across 8 bases. Germline lookup yields CDR1 SGHAT and CDR2 FQDESV (reference sequence). The CDR3 sequence is 15 residues long. V lost 5 bases to trimming and J lost 2 bases; unmatched junction nucleotides: 8. The CDR3 nucleotides read TGTGCCAGCAGCACCCGGACAGGGATAGCCTACGAGCAGTACTTC. Translated: CASSTRTGIAYEQYF.

This rearrangement joins TRBV2 to TRBJ1-2; TRBD1 aligns across 12 bases. The trim removed 0 bases at V and 5 bases at J, leaving 4 bases unmatched. The CDR3 sequence is 16 residues long. CDR1 is SNHLY, CDR2 FYNNEI, per germline. The CDR3 DNA is TGTGCCAGCAGTGAAGCGGGACAGGGGGCTCCATATGGCTACACCTTC. Translating it yields CASSEAGQGAPYGYTF.

On this clonotype: A much larger clone sits a single nucleotide away, making a read error possible. The rearrangement links TRBV11-2 to TRBJ2-1; 8 positions agree with TRBD2. The germline V gene encodes CDR1 SGHAT and CDR2 FQNNGV. CDR3 size: 15 residues. CDR3 sequence reads: CASSISGSSYNKQFF. DNA for the CDR3: TGTGCCAGCAGCATCAGCGGGAGTAGTTACAATAAGCAGTTCTTC.

This clonotype came up a few times. V usage is TRBV29-1 and J usage is TRBJ2-1, with D possibly TRBD2 on 5 matching bases. Germline V lookup: CDR1 SQVTM, CDR2 ANQGSEA. Trimming removed 0 bases at V and 4 bases at J, with 16 bases between. The CDR3 covers 16 residues. This CDR3 is CSVEDPALETYNEQFF. CDR3 sequence (DNA): TGCAGCGTTGAAGATCCCGCACTAGAAACTTACAATGAGCAGTTCTTC.

The chain uses TRBV4-3 and TRBJ2-1, with 7 bases aligning to TRBD2. Trimming removed 5 bases from V and 6 bases from J; junction bases left unmatched: 10. Germline CDR1 is LGHNA and CDR2 is YSLEER. The CDR3 sequence is 15 residues long. The CDR3 nucleotides read TGCGCCAGCAGCGCACAGGTTGGGGGGGGCAATGAGCAGTTCTTC. Its translation is CASSAQVGGGNEQFF.

This clonotype has a count of ten or more. The rearrangement joins TRBV6-6 to TRBJ2-7; D might be TRBD1 (6 bases). CDR1 MNHNY and CDR2 SVGAGI come from the germline V gene (reference sequence). The V end was cut by 5 bases, the J end by 3 bases, with 8 bases between. The CDR3 spans 12 residues. This CDR3 reads CASSRQVYEQYF. The CDR3 DNA reads as TGTGCCAGCAGTCGACAGGTCTACGAGCAGTACTTC.

This chain joins TRBV20-1 and TRBJ2-1; D call uncertain. Germline V gene sequence: CDR1 DFQATT, CDR2 SNEGSKA (reference sequence). CDR3 length: 15 residues. V lost 0 bases and J 1 base, leaving 10 bases between the germline ends. CDR3 region: CSARDPRMSYNEQFF. In nucleotides, the CDR3 is TGCAGTGCTAGAGATCCCCGGATGTCCTACAATGAGCAGTTCTTC.

This chain uses TRBV29-1 with TRBJ2-7; D unclear. Trimming cost V 4 bases and J 4 bases, with 11 bases left between them. The CDR3 is 12 amino acids. CDR1 is SQVTM, CDR2 ANQGSEA, per germline. The CDR3 spells CSVVRSTYEQYF. The CDR3 DNA reads as TGCAGCGTTGTCCGCTCGACGTACGAGCAGTACTTC.

The J gene is TRBJ2-3, the V gene TRBV6-6, with a tentative D call TRBD1 (6 bases). This CDR3 is 16 amino acids long. Trimming took off 5 bases at V and 3 bases at J, with 18 bases between the two ends. Per the germline V gene, CDR1 is MNHNY and CDR2 is SVGAGI (reference sequence). Here the CDR3 reads CASSTTGLALTDTQYF. The CDR3 DNA reads as TGTGCCAGCAGTACCACAGGGTTGGCCCTGACAGATACGCAGTATTTT.

The V call is TRBV12-3 or TRBV12-4, the J call TRBJ2-7, with TRBD2 matching over 7 bases. The J segment lost 1 base and the V segment lost 7 bases, leaving 7 bases of the junction unmatched. This CDR3 comprises 14 residues. CDR3 amino acids: CASTASGTSYEQYF. CDR3 coding DNA: TGTGCCAGCACCGCCAGCGGGACTTCCTACGAGCAGTACTTC.

The V gene is TRBV20-1, the J gene TRBJ2-7; D call uncertain. Trimming pared 1 base from V and 1 base from J, leaving 5 bases between. The V gene's germline CDR1 is DFQATT and CDR2 SNEGSKA (reference sequence). This CDR3 is built from 12 residues. The CDR3 spells CSARAGSYEQYF. The CDR3 bases are TGCAGTGCTAGAGCCGGGTCCTACGAGCAGTACTTC.

The rearrangement links TRBV6-2 or TRBV6-3 to TRBJ2-5, with unresolved D. CDR1 and CDR2 from the germline V gene are MNHEY and SVGEGT. Trimming pared 7 bases from V and 2 bases from J, leaving 14 bases between. The CDR3 covers 14 residues. In nucleotides, the CDR3 is TGTGCCAGCATTGGGTTACAGCAGCAAGAGACCCAGTACTTC. This gives the protein CASIGLQQQETQYF.

The chain has TRBV18 and TRBJ1-1; maybe TRBD1 (5 bases). Trimming stripped 6 bases from V and 1 base from J, with 18 bases between. The CDR3 sequence is 16 residues long. The germline V gene has CDR1 KGHSH and CDR2 LQKENI. CDR3 DNA sequence: TGTGCCAGCTCTCCAACAGATCGAAGGGGGAACACTGAAGCTTTCTTT. Its protein is CASSPTDRRGNTEAFF.

This clonotype was found a few times. The J gene is TRBJ2-5, the V gene TRBV20-1, with D maybe TRBD2 (5 bases). Between the trimmed V and J ends, which lost 5 bases and 5 bases, there was a span of 12 bases. CDR3 length: 12 residues. Germline V gene sequence: CDR1 DFQATT, CDR2 SNEGSKA (reference sequence). The CDR3 spells CSAQEGPETQYF. For the CDR3, the DNA is TGCAGTGCTCAAGAGGGTCCGGAGACCCAGTACTTC.

The chain uses TRBV12-3 or TRBV12-4 and TRBJ2-7; 8 nucleotides match TRBD2. This CDR3 has 17 residues. With V trimmed by 6 bases and J by 1 base, 14 bases remained unmatched. The CDR3: CASSPPLSSGGSYEQYF. For the CDR3, the DNA is TGTGCCAGCAGCCCCCCACTATCGAGCGGGGGATCCTACGAGCAGTACTTC.

In this sample, this clonotype turned up a few times. The V call is TRBV12-3 or TRBV12-4, the J call TRBJ2-4, with D perhaps given as TRBD1 or TRBD2 (5 bases each). CDR3 length: 14 amino acids. V was trimmed by 1 base and J by 7 bases, leaving 11 bases between them. The CDR3 DNA sequence: TGTGCCAGCAGTTTAGACAACGAGGGGAACATTCAGTACTTC. Protein: CASSLDNEGNIQYF.

This clonotype was observed at least ten times. V gene TRBV28 combines with J gene TRBJ2-3, with 8 bases identical to TRBD1. The germline gives CDR1 MDHEN, CDR2 SYDVKM. CDR3 length: 15 residues. The trim removed 3 bases at V and 4 bases at J, leaving 6 bases unmatched. The DNA of the CDR3 is TGTGCCAGCAGTTTGACAGGGGCTGGGGCAGATACGCAGTATTTT. This translates into CASSLTGAGADTQYF.

This clonotype was picked up a small number of times. J is TRBJ1-1 and V is TRBV28; D is perhaps TRBD1 (5 bases). There are 15 residues in the CDR3. Germline CDR1 MDHEN, CDR2 SYDVKM. Trimming took 1 base from V and 7 from J, leaving 16 bases between them. The CDR3 loop is CASSLYPQGGSEAFF. For the CDR3, the DNA is TGTGCCAGCAGTTTATACCCTCAGGGAGGTAGTGAAGCTTTCTTT. The variable domain in full, with the rest retrieved from reference TRBV28 and TRBJ1-1, is DVKVTQSSRYLVKRTGEKVFLECVQDMDHENMFWYRQDPGLGLRLIYFSYDVKMKEKGDIPEGYSVSREKKERFSLILESASTNQTSMYLCASSLYPQGGSEAFFGQGTRLTVV.

This clonotype was detected a few times. The V gene is TRBV6-2 or TRBV6-3, the J gene TRBJ2-3; the match to TRBD2 covers 14 bases. CDR1 is MNHEY, CDR2 SVGEGT, per germline. The junction had 9 bases not matched to a gene; V was cut back by 5 bases and J by 5 bases. This CDR3 contains 17 residues. The CDR3 reads CASSVPGTSGSIDTQYF. The CDR3 DNA is TGTGCCAGCAGTGTACCCGGGACTAGCGGGAGTATAGATACGCAGTATTTT.

The table lists this clonotype with a few counts. V usage is TRBV28 and J usage is TRBJ2-7, with 10 bases identical to TRBD1. The trim removed 4 bases at V and 5 bases at J, leaving 5 bases unmatched. The CDR3 runs 14 residues. Looked up from germline, CDR1 is MDHEN and CDR2 is SYDVKM. The CDR3 loop is CASSSGTGVNEQYF. In DNA, the CDR3 is TGTGCCAGCAGTTCCGGGACAGGGGTTAACGAGCAGTACTTC.

The chain combines TRBV20-1 with TRBJ1-5; tentatively, D is TRBD1 (6 bases). This CDR3 contains 15 residues. CDR1 is DFQATT and CDR2 is SNEGSKA in the germline V gene (reference sequence). Between the trimmed V and J ends, which lost 1 base and 0 bases, there was a span of 10 bases. CDR3 amino acids: CSARGGRNSNQPQHF. The DNA of the CDR3 is TGCAGTGCTAGAGGGGGGCGAAATAGCAATCAGCCCCAGCATTTT.

This clonotype was picked up a small number of times. The chain employs TRBV20-1 and TRBJ1-1, with a possible D match to TRBD1 (5 bases). CDR3 length: 14 residues. Germline V gene lookup returns CDR1 DFQATT and CDR2 SNEGSKA (reference sequence). Trimming stripped 0 bases from V and 1 base from J, with 9 bases between. As DNA, the CDR3 is TGCAGTGCTAGAGACTTAGACAGGAACACTGAAGCTTTCTTT. It translates to CSARDLDRNTEAFF.

The chain uses TRBV7-9 and TRBJ2-7; perhaps TRBD1 as D (5 bases). Per the germline V gene, CDR1 is SEHNR and CDR2 is FQNEAQ (reference sequence). This CDR3 region has 13 residues. The ends were cut back, 5 bases at V and 3 bases at J, with 11 bases in the middle. CDR3 protein: CASSLGPYYEQYF. The CDR3 nucleotides are TGTGCCAGCAGCCTGGGGCCTTACTACGAGCAGTACTTC.

This clonotype was observed at least ten times. The J gene is TRBJ1-2, the V gene TRBV6-5, with TRBD1 identical over 9 bases. After removal of 5 bases from V and 8 bases from J, the junction contained 9 bases not matched to a gene. The germline V gene has CDR1 MNHEY and CDR2 SVGAGI. The CDR3 length is 14 residues. The CDR3 sequence: CASSPRQGGAGYTF. CDR3 sequence (DNA): TGTGCCAGCAGTCCTAGACAGGGGGGGGCAGGCTACACCTTC.

V is TRBV12-3 or TRBV12-4 and J is TRBJ2-7, with D maybe TRBD2 (5 bases). Between the trimmed V and J ends, which lost 2 bases and 3 bases, there was a span of 11 bases. This CDR3 has 14 residues. The DNA of the CDR3 is TGTGCCAGCAGTTTAAGCGGTTGGTACTACGAGCAGTACTTC. Its protein product is CASSLSGWYYEQYF.

In its sample, this clonotype was seen a few times. The chain joins TRBV10-3 to TRBJ2-7; D unclear. Germline V gene data show CDR1 as ENHRY and CDR2 as SYGVKD. This CDR3 spans 16 amino acids. The V end lost 2 bases, the J end lost 2 bases, and 16 bases lay between the germline ends. CDR3 coding DNA: TGTGCCATCAGTGAGCCTGGAGTGGGTTTAGCCTACGAGCAGTACTTC. Its translation is CAISEPGVGLAYEQYF.